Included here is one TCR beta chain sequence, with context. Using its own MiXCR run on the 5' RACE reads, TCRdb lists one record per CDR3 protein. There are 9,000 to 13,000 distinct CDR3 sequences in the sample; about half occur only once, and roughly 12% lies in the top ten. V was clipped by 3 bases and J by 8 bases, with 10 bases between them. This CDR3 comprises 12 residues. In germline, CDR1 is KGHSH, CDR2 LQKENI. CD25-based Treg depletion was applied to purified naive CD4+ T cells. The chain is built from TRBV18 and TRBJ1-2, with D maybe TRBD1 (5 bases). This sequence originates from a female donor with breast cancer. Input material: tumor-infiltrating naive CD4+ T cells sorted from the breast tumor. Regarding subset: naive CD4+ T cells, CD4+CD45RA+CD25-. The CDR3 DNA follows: TGTGCCAGCTCACCGGGGCAGTCCGGCTACACCTTC. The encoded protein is CASSPGQSGYTF.